This is a list of T cell receptor beta chains from one sample in a study of OX40 agonist ivuxolimab in advanced cancers. The table came from immunoSEQ multiplex PCR; TCRdb's copy has only in-frame clones and leaves some out. Of about 100,000 clones in the sample, roughly 90% were seen once. Material: CD4+ or CD8+ T cells sorted from blood, obtained in a trial of the OX40 agonist ivuxolimab. The receptor set was obtained from an adult with an advanced solid tumor such as melanoma, head and neck, liver or kidney cancer. Both conserved end residues are trimmed from each CDR3. The D gene is left open where the match is weak. Some rows mark clone size as missing; the rest say once, few, many or name a class of expanded clone.

V: TRBV2
size: .
J: TRBJ1-1
D: .
CDR3: ASSAGTPEAF

V: TRBV28
size: few
J: TRBJ2-3
D: .
CDR3: ASSLRGGMRTDTQY

V: TRBV13
size: .
J: TRBJ2-7
D: .
CDR3: ASSLRRFTYEQY

V: TRBV28
size: .
J: TRBJ2-3
D: .
CDR3: ASGTLSTDTQY

V: TRBV7-2
size: .
J: TRBJ2-7
D: TRBD2
CDR3: ASSLMGGPEEQY

V: TRBV19
size: .
J: TRBJ1-1
D: .
CDR3: ASSLKRDGNTEAF

V: TRBV5-1
size: .
J: TRBJ2-3
D: TRBD2
CDR3: ASSLDAGVGTDTQY

V: TRBV28
size: .
J: TRBJ2-5
D: .
CDR3: ASSLPPGSSSRETQY

V: TRBV28
size: .
J: TRBJ2-2
D: .
CDR3: ASSLYTGELF

V: TRBV19
size: .
J: TRBJ2-7
D: .
CDR3: ASIRRVHEQY

V: TRBV4-1
size: .
J: TRBJ2-1
D: TRBD2
CDR3: ASSQDSSGRDWEQF

V: TRBV11-1
size: once
J: TRBJ1-1
D: TRBD1
CDR3: ASSPTGSTEAF

V: TRBV20-1
size: .
J: TRBJ2-3
D: .
CDR3: SARDKDTQY

V: TRBV21-1
size: .
J: TRBJ2-7
D: .
CDR3: ASSPPLGTTYEQY

V: TRBV9
size: .
J: TRBJ1-2
D: .
CDR3: ASSAQGGGYT

V: TRBV11-1
size: .
J: TRBJ2-5
D: .
CDR3: ASSLRFRAGRETQY

V: TRBV14
size: .
J: TRBJ2-2
D: TRBD2
CDR3: ASSQLAGGPYGGELF